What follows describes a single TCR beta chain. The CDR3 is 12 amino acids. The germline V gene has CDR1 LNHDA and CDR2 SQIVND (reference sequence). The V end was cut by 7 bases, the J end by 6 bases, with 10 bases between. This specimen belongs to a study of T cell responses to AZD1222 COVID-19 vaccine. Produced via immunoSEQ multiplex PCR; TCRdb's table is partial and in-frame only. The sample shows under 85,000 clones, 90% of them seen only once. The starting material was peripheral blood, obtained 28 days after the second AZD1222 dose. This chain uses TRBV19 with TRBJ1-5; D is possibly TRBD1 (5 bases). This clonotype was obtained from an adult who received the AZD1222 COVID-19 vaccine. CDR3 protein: CASTDQGQPQHF. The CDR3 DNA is TGTGCCAGTACCGATCAGGGTCAGCCCCAGCATTTT.